The source of this TCR beta chain is a study of blood T cell repertoires in COVID-19. About the study: The study drew acute and convalescent COVID-19 samples from the United States, Italy and Spain.

Germline values: CDR1 LGHNA, CDR2 YNFKEQ. V was shortened by 0 bases and J by 6 bases, with 12 bases between the two germline ends. The CDR3 is made up of 15 amino acids. Under the authors' procedure: Amplification from reference gene primers served as the basis for estimated nucleated cell counts. Generated by immunoSEQ multiplex PCR, the TCRdb table keeps only in-frame clones and is missing some. That table is the source of V, J and clone size, and D and trimming were worked out from the DNA. The sample has 220,000 or so clones; approximately 90% are singletons. The TCR was taken from a man in his 60s with COVID-19, enrolled during active disease. J is TRBJ1-5 and V is TRBV4-2; no reliable D call. Sequenced sample: peripheral blood. Written as DNA, the CDR3 is TGTGCCAGCAGCCAAGATCTTAGCGCGATTCAGCCCCAGCATTTT. Translation: CASSQDLSAIQPQHF.